These T cell receptor beta chains were read from a single sample in a study of blood T cells in healthy people across ages. In TCRdb, the 5' RACE reads were re-called with MiXCR into one record per CDR3 protein. The sample gives about a million distinct CDR3 sequences, roughly half of which show up once; over 20% is in the top ten. The sequenced sample was blood. The receptor source for this set is an older woman in good health. Both conserved end residues are part of each CDR3. D genes are given only for firm matches. For some rows the clone size is stated as once, few or many, or as a class when expanded; others skip it.

abundance,j_gene,d_gene,v_gene,CDR3aa,CDR3nt
few,TRBJ2-5,.,TRBV6-2/TRBV6-3,CASSYRTDQETQYF,TGTGCCAGCAGTTACCGGACCGATCAGGAGACCCAGTACTTC
.,TRBJ2-1,TRBD2,TRBV20-1,CSALSGRVYNEQFF,TGCAGTGCTCTTAGCGGGAGGGTCTACAATGAGCAGTTCTTC
.,TRBJ1-6,.,TRBV27,CASSPQTRHSPLHF,TGTGCCAGCAGTCCCCAGACACGACATTCACCCCTCCACTTT
.,TRBJ2-2,.,TRBV4-1,CASSQESVPTGELFF,TGCGCCAGCAGCCAAGAATCCGTTCCCACCGGGGAGCTGTTTTTT
few,TRBJ2-7,TRBD2,TRBV5-1,CASSAKLAGSSYEQYF,TGCGCCAGCAGTGCCAAACTAGCGGGAAGCTCCTACGAGCAGTACTTC
.,TRBJ1-2,.,TRBV12-3/TRBV12-4,CASTATVNYGYTF,TGTGCCAGCACCGCAACAGTAAACTATGGCTACACCTTC
few,TRBJ2-7,TRBD2,TRBV29-1,CSVVAGGGSYNEQYF,TGCAGCGTTGTTGCGGGAGGCGGTTCCTACAATGAGCAGTACTTC
few,TRBJ2-3,TRBD2,TRBV24-1,CATSPRGAGLDTQYF,TGTGCCACCAGCCCCCGAGGAGCGGGATTAGATACGCAGTATTTT
once,TRBJ2-2,TRBD2,TRBV20-1,CSAPGTSFVGELFF,TGCAGTGCTCCGGGGACTAGTTTTGTCGGGGAGCTGTTTTTT
.,TRBJ2-7,TRBD2,TRBV7-2,CASSAGLAAYEQYF,TGTGCCAGCAGCGCGGGACTAGCGGCTTACGAGCAGTACTTC
.,TRBJ2-5,.,TRBV7-2,CASSAGLFYKQYF,TGTGCCAGCAGCGCGGGACTCTTCTACAAGCAGTACTTC
few,TRBJ2-1,.,TRBV29-1,CSVITYNEQFF,TGCAGTGTGATAACATACAATGAGCAGTTCTTC
.,TRBJ2-2,.,TRBV7-9,CASSGLEGELFF,TGTGCCAGCAGCGGTCTTGAAGGGGAGCTGTTTTTT
.,TRBJ1-1,TRBD1,TRBV5-1,CASSLGISGGTEAFF,TGCGCCAGCAGCTTGGGGATCTCAGGGGGCACTGAAGCTTTCTTT
few,TRBJ2-3,.,TRBV24-1,CATSRRGDTQYF,TGTGCCACCAGTAGGAGAGGGGATACGCAGTATTTT
few,TRBJ2-7,TRBD1,TRBV25-1,CASRDPGGYEQYF,TGTGCCAGCAGGGACCCAGGGGGATACGAGCAGTACTTC
.,TRBJ2-3,.,TRBV20-1,CSASRTPGPDTQYF,TGCAGTGCTAGCCGGACCCCTGGGCCAGATACGCAGTATTTT
.,TRBJ1-2,.,TRBV28,CASSFGRARGGYTF,TGTGCCAGCAGTTTTGGTCGGGCCAGAGGGGGCTACACCTTC
once,TRBJ2-7,TRBD2,TRBV9,CASSDGTSGVYEQYF,TGTGCCAGCAGCGACGGGACTAGCGGAGTCTACGAGCAGTACTTC
few,TRBJ2-7,.,TRBV20-1,CSARVPGGEQYF,TGCAGTGCTAGAGTCCCTGGGGGCGAGCAGTACTTC
few,TRBJ2-7,.,TRBV4-3,CASSQGGGTSRYNEQYF,TGCGCCAGCAGCCAAGGCGGTGGTACTAGCCGATACAATGAGCAGTACTTC
.,TRBJ2-1,.,TRBV7-2,CASSSRGPHEQFF,TGTGCCAGCAGCTCCAGAGGGCCCCATGAGCAGTTCTTC
few,TRBJ2-5,TRBD2,TRBV3-1,CASSPLSGRHLGETQYF,TGTGCCAGCAGCCCCCTGAGCGGGAGGCATTTAGGAGAGACCCAGTACTTC
.,TRBJ2-4,TRBD2,TRBV5-1,CASSTGTRGDIQYF,TGCGCCAGCAGCACCGGGACCCGGGGGGACATTCAGTACTTC
.,TRBJ2-5,TRBD1,TRBV5-8,CASSPPWTGILGETQYF,TGTGCCAGCAGCCCGCCGTGGACAGGGATTTTAGGCGAGACCCAGTACTTC
.,TRBJ2-3,.,TRBV20-1,CSAKGRIAPLSSTDTQYF,TGCAGTGCTAAGGGGAGGATAGCGCCCCTTTCTAGCACAGATACGCAGTATTTT
.,TRBJ2-5,.,TRBV10-1,CASSESTGEETQYF,TGCGCCAGCAGTGAGTCGACGGGAGAAGAGACCCAGTACTTC
few,TRBJ2-7,.,TRBV4-3,CASSQDVRSEQYF,TGCGCCAGCAGCCAAGATGTGCGTAGTGAGCAGTACTTC
.,TRBJ2-1,TRBD1,TRBV29-1,CSVTGGYYNEQFF,TGCAGCGTGACAGGGGGCTACTACAATGAGCAGTTCTTC
.,TRBJ2-7,TRBD2,TRBV6-2/TRBV6-3,CASSHPSGSPLDEQYF,TGTGCCAGCAGCCATCCTAGCGGGAGCCCGTTGGACGAGCAGTACTTC
.,TRBJ2-7,.,TRBV7-8,CASRLGSESSYEQYF,TGTGCCAGCAGATTAGGTAGCGAGAGCTCCTACGAGCAGTACTTC
.,TRBJ2-5,.,TRBV20-1,CSAKERETQYF,TGCAGCGCAAAAGAGAGAGAGACCCAGTACTTC
.,TRBJ2-3,.,TRBV28,CASSFAGSFTDTQYF,TGTGCCAGTAGTTTCGCGGGGTCGTTTACAGATACGCAGTATTTT
.,TRBJ2-5,TRBD2,TRBV7-2,CAGSLRASGIQETQYF,TGTGCCGGCAGCTTGAGGGCTAGCGGGATTCAAGAGACCCAGTACTTC
.,TRBJ2-7,TRBD2,TRBV6-1,CACSEASGSYYEQYF,TGTGCCTGCAGTGAAGCTAGCGGGTCCTACTACGAGCAGTACTTC
.,TRBJ2-7,.,TRBV10-3,CAISVGTFTYEQYF,TGTGCCATCAGTGTTGGGACTTTTACCTACGAGCAGTACTTC
few,TRBJ2-1,TRBD2,TRBV27,CASSFSPPGLAGGGNEQFF,TGTGCCAGCAGCTTTAGCCCTCCGGGACTAGCGGGAGGCGGCAATGAGCAGTTCTTC
once,TRBJ1-4,TRBD1,TRBV7-9,CASSSIDRGGEKLFF,TGTGCCAGCAGCTCCATCGACAGGGGTGGAGAAAAACTGTTTTTT
once,TRBJ1-2,.,TRBV20-1,CSARAQGGNGGYTF,TGCAGTGCTAGAGCACAAGGGGGGAATGGTGGCTACACCTTC
.,TRBJ2-5,.,TRBV28,CASSGVFRETQYF,TGTGCCAGCAGTGGGGTTTTTCGGGAGACCCAGTACTTC
.,TRBJ2-1,TRBD2,TRBV11-2,CASSFTSGTDNEQFF,TGTGCCAGCAGCTTTACTAGCGGAACTGACAATGAGCAGTTCTTC
.,TRBJ2-3,.,TRBV4-2,CASSTPLAGGTDTQYF,TGTGCCAGCAGCACCCCTCTGGCGGGCGGCACAGATACGCAGTATTTT